A selection of T cell receptor beta chains follows, all from one sample in a study of blood T cells in healthy people across ages. MiXCR was run by TCRdb on the 5' RACE reads, yielding one entry per CDR3 protein. This sample has 1.5 million or so distinct CDR3 sequences; 35% to 45% occur once, and the top ten carry 7% to 9%. Specimen: blood. The receptors originated from a woman between 18 and 29 years old in good health. The CDR3 runs from the conserved cysteine through the conserved F or W. Each record gives: V gene, J gene, CDR3 protein.

v_gene: TRBV7-2
j_gene: TRBJ2-7
CDR3aa: CASSSRDISYEQYF

v_gene: TRBV29-1
j_gene: TRBJ2-1
CDR3aa: CSVEPGTRETQFF

v_gene: TRBV27
j_gene: TRBJ2-7
CDR3aa: CASRINLQGSEQYF

v_gene: TRBV2
j_gene: TRBJ1-1
CDR3aa: CASRLSGATDEAFF

v_gene: TRBV4-1
j_gene: TRBJ2-7
CDR3aa: CASIQDPRVNEQYF

v_gene: TRBV18
j_gene: TRBJ2-3
CDR3aa: CASSLALLTDTQYF

v_gene: TRBV20-1
j_gene: TRBJ2-7
CDR3aa: CSARDLGSYEQYF

v_gene: TRBV7-9
j_gene: TRBJ2-7
CDR3aa: CASSLAGQQFYEQYF

v_gene: TRBV6-6
j_gene: TRBJ2-3
CDR3aa: CASSRYIAGNTDTQYF

v_gene: TRBV11-2
j_gene: TRBJ1-2
CDR3aa: CASSPSLGPNGYTF

v_gene: TRBV3-1
j_gene: TRBJ1-1
CDR3aa: CASSQVAGAPNTEAFF

v_gene: TRBV10-2
j_gene: TRBJ2-7
CDR3aa: CASAIVGSEQYF

v_gene: TRBV15
j_gene: TRBJ1-2
CDR3aa: CATSMTGSGGYTF

v_gene: TRBV20-1
j_gene: TRBJ2-7
CDR3aa: CSARDQVGGRLYEQYF

v_gene: TRBV20-1
j_gene: TRBJ1-2
CDR3aa: CSVDLISEGYTF

v_gene: TRBV10-3
j_gene: TRBJ2-1
CDR3aa: CAITSRSGGDNEQFF

v_gene: TRBV2
j_gene: TRBJ1-6
CDR3aa: CASRPTGSGSSPLHF

v_gene: TRBV20-1
j_gene: TRBJ1-2
CDR3aa: CSALVLGGYTF

v_gene: TRBV20-1
j_gene: TRBJ1-2
CDR3aa: CSAILVSNYGYTF

v_gene: TRBV3-1
j_gene: TRBJ1-2
CDR3aa: CASSRTSTNYGYTF

v_gene: TRBV2
j_gene: TRBJ2-5
CDR3aa: CASSADHLETQYF

v_gene: TRBV10-3
j_gene: TRBJ2-3
CDR3aa: CAISDQNGDTQYF

v_gene: TRBV4-1
j_gene: TRBJ2-1
CDR3aa: CASSQETGEAYNEQFF

v_gene: TRBV21-1
j_gene: TRBJ1-2
CDR3aa: CASSKGAPGQGDGYTF

v_gene: TRBV6-5
j_gene: TRBJ1-5
CDR3aa: CASSYAQGNQPQHF

v_gene: TRBV28
j_gene: TRBJ1-5
CDR3aa: CASNGQLYSNQPQHF

v_gene: TRBV20-1
j_gene: TRBJ2-3
CDR3aa: CSAKEGEMGTDTQYF

v_gene: TRBV5-4
j_gene: TRBJ2-3
CDR3aa: CASSLGLATDEDTQYF

v_gene: TRBV30
j_gene: TRBJ2-1
CDR3aa: CAWRAGESSYNEQFF

v_gene: TRBV12-3/TRBV12-4
j_gene: TRBJ2-1
CDR3aa: CASTFGVNEQFF

v_gene: TRBV20-1
j_gene: TRBJ2-6
CDR3aa: CSARDASGTGLSGANVLTF

v_gene: TRBV29-1
j_gene: TRBJ1-1
CDR3aa: CSGSVGEAFF

v_gene: TRBV30
j_gene: TRBJ1-2
CDR3aa: CAWSVKEPYGYTF

v_gene: TRBV5-4
j_gene: TRBJ2-7
CDR3aa: CASSLVGRTDEGEQYF

v_gene: TRBV5-1
j_gene: TRBJ1-1
CDR3aa: CASSFGQGGGNTEAFF

v_gene: TRBV7-9
j_gene: TRBJ1-4
CDR3aa: CASSWRGRTNEKLFF

v_gene: TRBV18
j_gene: TRBJ1-5
CDR3aa: CASSPQGHYSNQPQHF

v_gene: TRBV5-1
j_gene: TRBJ2-2
CDR3aa: CASGTVAGELFF

v_gene: TRBV20-1
j_gene: TRBJ2-7
CDR3aa: CSARDRGGWGHEQYF

v_gene: TRBV3-1
j_gene: TRBJ2-2
CDR3aa: CASSPDSRWYTGELFF

v_gene: TRBV4-2
j_gene: TRBJ2-7
CDR3aa: CASSQDLATSGFSYEQYF

v_gene: TRBV28
j_gene: TRBJ1-6
CDR3aa: CASTPGTGSSYNSPLHF

v_gene: TRBV25-1
j_gene: TRBJ2-3
CDR3aa: CASSEQAATSTDTQYF

v_gene: TRBV9
j_gene: TRBJ1-1
CDR3aa: CASSVDTEAFF

v_gene: TRBV5-1
j_gene: TRBJ2-3
CDR3aa: CASSSGKQGRRDTDTQYF

v_gene: TRBV5-1
j_gene: TRBJ2-1
CDR3aa: CATTGTSGSRDEQFF

v_gene: TRBV20-1
j_gene: TRBJ2-3
CDR3aa: CSASIGDTQYF

v_gene: TRBV20-1
j_gene: TRBJ2-3
CDR3aa: CSAPQDPITDTQYF

v_gene: TRBV27
j_gene: TRBJ2-1
CDR3aa: CASSIAAGGRHNEQFF